Each of the 32 T cell receptor beta chains below was sequenced from the same sample in a study of CD8+ T cells in alopecia areata. TCR sequencing used cDNA made by reverse transcription of extracted RNA. Here immunoSEQ multiplex PCR was the method, and the copy in TCRdb shows in-frame clones only, minus some. The sample consists of about 150,000 clones, more than 45% of them appearing once. Sequenced material: CD4+ T cells sorted from blood. The receptors here all came from a human donor with alopecia areata.

Only a few counts were recorded for this clone. The chain links TRBV19 to TRBJ1-1, with 9 bases lining up with TRBD1. The germline V gene encodes CDR1 LNHDA and CDR2 SQIVND (reference sequence). The CDR3 contains 15 residues. V trimming: 5 bases; J trimming: 1 base; junction bases outside the gene matches: 5. As DNA, the CDR3 is TGTGCCAGTAGTGCCGGGACAGGGACGAACACTGAAGCTTTCTTT. It encodes CASSAGTGTNTEAFF.

This clone has only one observation. This chain joins TRBV30 and TRBJ2-7; perhaps D is TRBD1 or TRBD2 (6 bases each). The germline V and J ends were trimmed by 3 bases and 6 bases, with 12 bases remaining between them. From germline, CDR1 is GTSNPN and CDR2 SVGIG (reference sequence). The CDR3 is 12 residues long. The CDR3 loop reads CAWRKGGLEQYF. The CDR3 DNA follows: TGTGCCTGGAGGAAGGGGGGACTCGAGCAGTACTTC.

J is TRBJ1-2 and V is TRBV13; TRBD1 is a possible D gene (6 bases). Germline V lookup: CDR1 PRHDT, CDR2 FYEKMQ (reference sequence). This CDR3 spans 12 amino acids. Trimming removed 11 bases from V and 8 bases from J, with 18 bases in between. Here the CDR3 reads CAASPGAFGYTF. CDR3 DNA: TGTGCCGCCAGCCCGGGGGCTTTCGGCTACACCTTC.

The chain is built from TRBV29-1 and TRBJ2-3, with TRBD2 identical over 9 bases. Looked up from germline, CDR1 is SQVTM and CDR2 is ANQGSEA. Unmatched junction bases numbered 8, after V lost 4 bases and J lost 3 bases. This CDR3 is 15 amino acids long. The CDR3, as DNA: TGCAGCGTTGCCCGGACTAGCGCGAGTACAGATACGCAGTATTTT. Its translation is CSVARTSASTDTQYF.

The CDR3 loop reads CASSLLDRVGEQYF. In DNA form, the CDR3 reads TGCGCCAGCAGCTTGTTGGACAGGGTCGGTGAGCAGTACTTC. The V and J genes are TRBV5-1 and TRBJ2-7, with 8 bases matching TRBD1. Per the germline V gene, CDR1 is SGHRS and CDR2 is YFSETQ. The CDR3 has 14 residues. V lost 1 base to trimming and J lost 7 bases; unmatched junction nucleotides: 7.

This chain uses TRBV5-1 with TRBJ2-7, with 9 bases fitting TRBD2. The germline V gene has CDR1 SGHRS and CDR2 YFSETQ. The junction had 4 bases not matched to a gene; V was cut back by 5 bases and J by 4 bases. The CDR3 sequence is 13 residues long. The CDR3: CASRPSGTYEQYF. The DNA of the CDR3 is TGCGCCAGCAGGCCTAGCGGGACATACGAGCAGTACTTC.

This clone was seen only a few times. The chain carries TRBV16 and TRBJ1-2; 10 nucleotides agree with TRBD1. This CDR3 contains 14 residues. The V segment lost 0 bases and the J segment 7 bases; nucleotides outside the gene matches: 2. CDR1 and CDR2 (germline): KGHSY, FQNENV. The CDR3 is CASSQSGQGFGYTF. The CDR3 coding sequence is TGTGCCAGCAGCCAATCGGGACAGGGGTTTGGCTACACCTTC.

CDR3: CSVEDWAREQYF. CDR3 sequence (DNA): TGCAGCGTTGAAGACTGGGCGAGAGAGCAGTACTTC. V gene TRBV29-1 combines with J gene TRBJ2-7; D is unclear. V shed 0 bases and J shed 7 bases, with 10 bases lying between them. This CDR3 has 12 residues. Germline values: CDR1 SQVTM, CDR2 ANQGSEA.

The sample holds a few counts of this clone. The chain joins TRBV30 to TRBJ1-5; D might be TRBD1 (5 bases). Germline-derived CDR1 and CDR2 are GTSNPN and SVGIG (reference sequence). CDR3 length: 15 amino acids. The V end lost 0 bases, the J end lost 6 bases, and 15 bases lay between the germline ends. The CDR3 DNA sequence: TGTGCCTGGAGTGTACGGGGATCAGGGCTTCAGCCCCAGCATTTT. It is translated as CAWSVRGSGLQPQHF.

This clone was seen more than once but under ten times. This chain uses TRBV29-1 with TRBJ2-5; 8 bases map to TRBD1. Trimming cost V 7 bases and J 10 bases; bases outside gene matches: 17. The CDR3 is made up of 14 amino acids. CDR1 is SQVTM and CDR2 is ANQGSEA in the germline V gene. The CDR3 spells CSGGTGNPERGQYF. In DNA, the CDR3 is TGCAGCGGAGGGACAGGCAACCCGGAGAGAGGCCAGTACTTC.

The chain uses TRBV7-9 and TRBJ1-2, with 9 bases identical to TRBD1. V lost 4 bases and J lost 8; bases outside the gene matches: 5. Germline lookup yields CDR1 SEHNR and CDR2 FQNEAQ (reference sequence). CDR3 length: 13 amino acids. The CDR3 DNA follows: TGTGCCAGCAGCTGGGACAGGGAAGGGGGCTACACCTTC. This codes for CASSWDREGGYTF.

This chain links TRBV29-1 with TRBJ2-7; D is unresolved. With 4 bases removed from V and 5 bases from J, the gap between germline ends came to 9 bases. This CDR3 region has 11 residues. The germline CDR1 and CDR2 sequences are SQVTM and ANQGSEA. CDR3 in DNA: TGCAGCGTTGTTCTAGGGAACGAGCAGTACTTC. Its protein product is CSVVLGNEQYF.

This clone came up once. This chain uses TRBV2 with TRBJ2-5; D not certain. Trimming pared 7 bases from V and 5 bases from J, leaving 8 bases between. Germline V gene data show CDR1 as SNHLY and CDR2 as FYNNEI. CDR3 size: 11 residues. The CDR3 protein is CASKVQETQYF. CDR3 DNA sequence: TGTGCCAGCAAGGTCCAGGAGACCCAGTACTTC.

This clone showed up just a few times. CDR3 sequence reads: CSVSNRGNTEAFF. CDR3 coding DNA: TGCAGCGTTAGTAACAGGGGGAACACTGAAGCTTTCTTT. The J gene is TRBJ1-1, the V gene TRBV29-1; 7 bases agree with TRBD1. Germline assignment: CDR1 SQVTM and CDR2 ANQGSEA. Unmatched junction bases numbered 4, after V lost 5 bases and J lost 1 base. This CDR3 region has 13 residues.

This clone was found a few times. The rearrangement joins TRBV19 to TRBJ2-2; possibly TRBD1 for D (5 bases). The CDR3 sequence is 16 residues long. Germline CDR1 and CDR2: LNHDA and SQIVND (reference sequence). The V gene lost 3 bases and the J gene lost 2 bases, with 13 bases spanning the gap. The chain's CDR3 is CASSIRDRSNTGELFF. The CDR3, as DNA: TGTGCCAGTAGTATCCGAGACAGATCTAACACCGGGGAGCTGTTTTTT.

The rearrangement links TRBV28 to TRBJ1-4; the D is unclear. The V end lost 7 bases, the J end lost 8 bases, and 14 bases lay between the germline ends. There are 13 residues in the CDR3. Germline values: CDR1 MDHEN, CDR2 SYDVKM. Written as DNA, the CDR3 is TGTGCCAGCACCCGAAGACCGATAGAAAAACTGTTTTTT. Protein sequence: CASTRRPIEKLFF.

This clone turned up a few times. The chain has TRBV19 and TRBJ2-2, with 10 bases identical to TRBD2. The CDR3 totals 16 residues. CDR1 is LNHDA, CDR2 SQIVND, per germline (reference sequence). V dropped 5 bases and J dropped 5; count of bases not matched to a gene: 8. The CDR3 bases are TGTGCCAGTAGTTCAGAGCGGGAGGGCCGAACCGGGGAGCTGTTTTTT. Protein sequence: CASSSEREGRTGELFF.

The chain joins TRBV11-1 to TRBJ2-5; TRBD1 matches at 7 bases. The CDR3 length is 16 residues. With V trimmed by 5 bases and J by 5 bases, 14 bases remained unmatched. Per germline, CDR1 SGHAT and CDR2 FQDESV (reference sequence). The CDR3 spells CASSPIRQGKEETQYF. Here the CDR3 DNA reads TGTGCCAGCAGCCCCATCAGACAGGGAAAAGAGGAGACCCAGTACTTC.

This clone showed up just a few times. V usage is TRBV28 and J usage is TRBJ1-4; 7 bases are shared with TRBD1. There are 15 residues in the CDR3. Germline-derived CDR1 and CDR2 are MDHEN and SYDVKM. V was pared by 5 bases and J by 7 bases, with 10 bases of the junction left unmatched. For the CDR3, the DNA is TGTGCCAGCAGTCGTACAGGGGATAGAATTGAAAAACTGTTTTTT. Protein: CASSRTGDRIEKLFF.

This rearrangement joins TRBV28 to TRBJ2-2; D gene unclear. Trimming took off 6 bases at V and 6 bases at J, with 5 bases between the two ends. Germline CDR1 reads MDHEN; CDR2 reads SYDVKM. The CDR3 sequence is 11 residues long. CDR3 DNA sequence: TGTGCCAGCAGAGAGGCCGGGGAGCTGTTTTTT. It specifies CASREAGELFF.

This rearrangement joins TRBV30 to TRBJ1-2, with D maybe TRBD1 (5 bases). There are 14 residues in the CDR3. The V end lost 5 bases, the J end lost 3 bases, and 16 bases lay between the germline ends. Germline assignment: CDR1 GTSNPN and CDR2 SVGIG (reference sequence). The CDR3 loop reads CAWHVMGGDYGYTF. The CDR3 DNA is TGTGCCTGGCACGTGATGGGGGGGGACTATGGCTACACCTTC.

This clone was seen only a few times. CDR3 in amino acids: CASSMYQETQYF. Written as DNA, the CDR3 is TGTGCCAGCAGCATGTACCAAGAGACCCAGTACTTC. V and J are TRBV13 and TRBJ2-5, with unresolved D. The V and J ends lost 5 bases and 0 bases respectively, with 4 bases between them. CDR1 and CDR2 (germline): PRHDT, FYEKMQ (reference sequence). The CDR3 consists of 12 residues.

This clone was counted only a few times. The rearrangement uses TRBV21-1 and TRBJ2-7; the D call of TRBD1 is as the table states it, not checked on the DNA. TRBV21-1 is described as a pseudogene. The CDR3 length is 11 residues. The CDR3 loop is CASSRAYEQYF. The DNA for the CDR3 is TGTGCCAGCAGCAGGGCTTACGAGCAGTACTTC.

Concerning this clone: The sample contains more than one DNA sequence encoding this CDR3. The rearrangement uses TRBV7-9 and TRBJ2-2, with unresolved D. The CDR3 sequence is 14 residues long. Germline V lookup: CDR1 SEHNR, CDR2 FQNEAQ (reference sequence). V was cut by 1 base and J by 3 bases, with 6 bases left in between. The DNA of the CDR3 is TGTGCCAGCAGCTTAGTCGTGTACACCGGGGAGCTGTTTTTT. It encodes CASSLVVYTGELFF. The full variable domain, with the rest looked up from reference TRBV7-9 and TRBJ2-2, is DTGVSQNPRHKITKRGQNVTFRCDPISEHNRLYWYRQTLGQGPEFLTYFQNEAQLEKSRLLSDRFSAERPKGSFSTLEIQRTEQGDSAMYLCASSLVVYTGELFFGEGSRLTVL.

The chain carries TRBV14 and TRBJ2-2, with 8 positions matching TRBD2. V shed 0 bases and J 1 base; nucleotides not matched to a gene: 1. Looked up from germline, CDR1 is SGHDN and CDR2 is FVKESK. This CDR3 is built from 16 residues. CDR3 residues: CASSQEGTRNTGELFF. The CDR3 region has the DNA TGTGCCAGCAGCCAAGAAGGGACTAGGAACACCGGGGAGCTGTTTTTT.

The genes are TRBV6-5 and TRBJ2-5, with a tentative D call TRBD1 (6 bases). CDR1 and CDR2 (germline): MNHEY, SVGAGI. This CDR3 contains 14 residues. Between the trimmed V and J ends, which lost 0 bases and 2 bases, there was a span of 7 bases. The CDR3 loop is CASSYSQGQETQYF. In nucleotides, the CDR3 is TGTGCCAGCAGTTACTCGCAGGGGCAAGAGACCCAGTACTTC.

V gene TRBV4-1 combines with J gene TRBJ2-1; the D gene is possibly TRBD1 (5 bases). Germline CDR1 reads MGHRA; CDR2 reads YSYEKL. This CDR3 region has 12 residues. V was pared by 1 base and J by 12 bases, with 10 bases between. CDR3 in DNA: TGCGCCAGCAGCCAAGTTCGCCAGGGGCAGTTCTTC. This sequence encodes CASSQVRQGQFF.

This rearrangement joins TRBV5-1 to TRBJ2-7; no clear D. The CDR3 is 13 amino acids. The ends were cut back, 0 bases at V and 2 bases at J, with 6 bases in the middle. CDR1 and CDR2 (germline): SGHRS, YFSETQ. CDR3 DNA: TGCGCCAGCAGCTTGGACCAAACCTACGAGCAGTACTTC. Protein: CASSLDQTYEQYF.

V usage is TRBV7-9 and J usage is TRBJ1-4, with D hard to call. Between the trimmed V and J ends, which lost 2 bases and 6 bases, there was a span of 7 bases. This CDR3 is built from 13 residues. The germline gives CDR1 SEHNR, CDR2 FQNEAQ (reference sequence). CDR3 region: CASSLTLDEKLFF. CDR3 nucleotide sequence: TGTGCCAGCAGCTTAACTCTGGATGAAAAACTGTTTTTT. Supplemented by reference TRBV7-9 and TRBJ1-4, the full variable domain reads DTGVSQNPRHKITKRGQNVTFRCDPISEHNRLYWYRQTLGQGPEFLTYFQNEAQLEKSRLLSDRFSAERPKGSFSTLEIQRTEQGDSAMYLCASSLTLDEKLFFGSGTQLSVL.

The sample holds a few counts of this clone. This chain uses TRBV29-1 with TRBJ1-2; no definite D call. Trimming took 3 bases from V and 2 from J, leaving 7 bases between them. Germline CDR1 and CDR2: SQVTM and ANQGSEA. The CDR3 totals 12 residues. CDR3 protein: CSVDAYNYGYTF. The CDR3 DNA is TGCAGCGTTGATGCATACAACTATGGCTACACCTTC.

This clone has a handful of counts. The V call is TRBV29-1, the J call TRBJ2-7; 8 nucleotides match TRBD1. J lost 12 bases, V lost 7 bases, and 17 bases had no gene match. Germline V gene data show CDR1 as SQVTM and CDR2 as ANQGSEA. The CDR3 has 13 residues. CDR3 region: CSATLGDRLSTYF. The DNA of the CDR3 is TGCAGCGCCACGTTAGGGGACAGGCTCTCGACGTACTTC.

This clone has a handful of counts. This chain connects TRBV29-1 to TRBJ2-2; the match to TRBD1 covers 8 bases. The CDR3 is 13 residues long. Germline loops: CDR1 SQVTM, CDR2 ANQGSEA. The trim removed 5 bases at V and 13 bases at J, leaving 12 bases unmatched. CDR3 loop: CSVKGQDSLGLFF. CDR3 in DNA: TGCAGCGTTAAGGGACAGGATTCTCTGGGGCTGTTTTTT.